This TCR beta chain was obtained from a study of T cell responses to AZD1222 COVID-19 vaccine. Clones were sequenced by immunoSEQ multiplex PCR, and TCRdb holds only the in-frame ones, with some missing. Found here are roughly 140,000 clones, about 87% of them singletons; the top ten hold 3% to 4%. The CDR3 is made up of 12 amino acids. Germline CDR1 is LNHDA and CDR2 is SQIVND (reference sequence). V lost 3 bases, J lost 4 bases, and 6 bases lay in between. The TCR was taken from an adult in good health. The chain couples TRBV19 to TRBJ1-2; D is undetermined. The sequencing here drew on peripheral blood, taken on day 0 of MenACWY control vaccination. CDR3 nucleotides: TGTGCCAGTAGTATGTGGGGCTATGGCTACACCTTC. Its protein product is CASSMWGYGYTF.